Listed here is a single TCR beta chain. Its antigen is still unknown. Germline CDR1 reads MNHEY; CDR2 reads SVGAGI. The V gene end was trimmed by 2 bases and the J gene end by 0 bases; junction bases not matched to a gene: 4. The CDR3 runs 16 residues. Clones were read by immunoSEQ multiplex PCR, and TCRdb kept only the in-frame ones, dropping some. The sample includes fewer than 35,000 clones, approximately 88% of them seen just once. These data belong to a study of OX40 agonist ivuxolimab in advanced cancers. Across the whole study: As their treatment, patients were administered ivuxolimab, an agonistic anti-OX40 (CD134) antibody. Whole-study findings and limits: CD4+ and CD8+ blood T cells expanded clonally by week 6 at 0.1 to 3.0 mg/kg. Certain nonresponding patients likewise had low normalized T-cell clonal expansion.

This receptor was taken from an adult with an advanced solid tumor such as melanoma, head and neck, liver or kidney cancer. The source material was CD4+ or CD8+ T cells sorted from blood, sampled in a trial of the OX40 agonist ivuxolimab. The chain couples TRBV6-5 to TRBJ1-2, with 9 positions matching TRBD1. The CDR3 nucleotides read TGTGCCAGCAGTTACGGAGGGACAGGGACTAACTATGGCTACACCTTC. It encodes CASSYGGTGTNYGYTF.